These 2 T cell receptor beta chains share one sample of origin, sequenced in a study of T cells in Graves' hyperthyroidism and ophthalmopathy (dated by TCRdb to the late 2010s). The library was generated by multiplex PCR. Data came from an Illumina HiSeq 2000. The TCR beta CDR3 regions were amplified from RNA transcripts. The first round of RT-PCR for the TCR CDR3 was performed with the HTBI primer set and the Qiagen OneStep RT-PCR kit. TCRdb took the public reads, trimmed them with fastp at Q25, ran MiXCR for clone calling and kept in-frame beta chains. Each CDR3 protein appears once, grouped with its most common genes and DNA. A total of hundreds of thousands of distinct CDR3 sequences appear in this sample, about 20% of them only once. Of the sample, over 45% is held by the ten largest clones. Sequenced material: blood. The receptors were gathered from a man between 35 and 55 years old with Graves' ophthalmopathy.

The rearrangement uses TRBV9 and TRBJ2-3; no definite D call. This CDR3 is built from 16 residues. With 4 bases removed from V and 2 bases from J, the gap between germline ends came to 17 bases. Germline values: CDR1 SGDLS, CDR2 YYNGEE. CDR3 DNA sequence: TGTGCCAGCAGCCCCCGGAGCACGGCCAACACAGATACGCAGTATTTT. Protein: CASSPRSTANTDTQYF.

In its sample, this clonotype was seen a few times. The V call is TRBV9, the J call TRBJ2-3; possibly TRBD1 or TRBD2 for D (5 bases each). The CDR3 covers 15 residues. V lost 0 bases and J 3 bases, leaving 11 bases between the germline ends. The germline CDR1 and CDR2 sequences are SGDLS and YYNGEE. In DNA, the CDR3 is TGTGCCAGCAGCGTAGAATCTGGGGGAACAGATACGCAGTATTTT. Residues: CASSVESGGTDTQYF.